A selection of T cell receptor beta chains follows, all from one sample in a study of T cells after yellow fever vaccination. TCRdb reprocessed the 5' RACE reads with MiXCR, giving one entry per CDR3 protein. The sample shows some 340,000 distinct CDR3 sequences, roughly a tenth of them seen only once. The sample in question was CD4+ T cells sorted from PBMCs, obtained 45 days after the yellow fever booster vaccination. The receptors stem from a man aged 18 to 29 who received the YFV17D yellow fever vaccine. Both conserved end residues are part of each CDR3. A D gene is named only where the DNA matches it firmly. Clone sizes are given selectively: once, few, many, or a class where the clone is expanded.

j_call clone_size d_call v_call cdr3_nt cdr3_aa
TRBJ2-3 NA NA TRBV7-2 TGTGCCAGCAGCGGTGAAATAGATTTCACAGATACGCAGTATTTT CASSGEIDFTDTQYF
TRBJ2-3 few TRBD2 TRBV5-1 TGCGCCAGCAGCTTGGTTGGCGGGGGGTACGAATATTTT CASSLVGGGYEYF
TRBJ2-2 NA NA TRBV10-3 TGTGCCATCAGCCCCGGTGGGGGTAGGACCGGGGAGCTGTTTTTT CAISPGGGRTGELFF
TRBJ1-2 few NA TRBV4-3 TGCGCCAGCAGCCAAAGTGCCGAAAGTCGCTATGGCTACACCTTC CASSQSAESRYGYTF
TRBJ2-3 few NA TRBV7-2 TGTGCCAGCAGCCCCGACAGGCCCACAGATACGCAGTATTTT CASSPDRPTDTQYF
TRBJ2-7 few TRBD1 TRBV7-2 TGTGCCAGCAGCTGGGGGACCAGGGGGATGTACGAGCAGTACTTC CASSWGTRGMYEQYF
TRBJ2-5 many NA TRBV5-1 TGCGCCAGCAGCTTCGTCCTAGGGAAGGAGACCCAGTACTTC CASSFVLGKETQYF
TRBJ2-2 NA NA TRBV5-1 TGCGCCAGCAGCTTGGAGCCGGGGGCAATCGACACCGGGGAGCTGTTTTTT CASSLEPGAIDTGELFF
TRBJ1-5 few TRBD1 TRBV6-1 TGTGCCAGCAGTACCCGGGGACAGGGGTTAGGTCAGCCCCAGCATTTT CASSTRGQGLGQPQHF
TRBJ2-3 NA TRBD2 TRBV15 TGTGCCACCAGCAGAGACGGGGAGGGCGATACGCAGTATTTT CATSRDGEGDTQYF
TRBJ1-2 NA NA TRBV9 TGTGCCAGCAGCGCCGCCGTGAGGGGCTACACCTTC CASSAAVRGYTF
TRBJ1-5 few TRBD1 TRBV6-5 TGTGCCAGCAGTCCAGGGGGTTTGTTTCAGCCCCAGCATTTT CASSPGGLFQPQHF
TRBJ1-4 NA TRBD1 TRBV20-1 TGCAGTGCTAGATCGCTGTTCGGGACAGGGTTTGAAAAACTGTTTTTT CSARSLFGTGFEKLFF
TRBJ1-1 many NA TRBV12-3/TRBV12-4 TGTGCCAGCAGTTATCGAGGAGCTCGACGAGCTTTCTTT CASSYRGARRAFF
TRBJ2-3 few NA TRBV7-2 TGTGCCAGCAGCTTAGCCCCCGGGGGCGGGGGACCAGATACGCAGTATTTT CASSLAPGGGGPDTQYF
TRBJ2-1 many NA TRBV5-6 TGTGCCAGCAGCTTTGAGGAGTATAGCCCAAATGAGCAGTTCTTC CASSFEEYSPNEQFF
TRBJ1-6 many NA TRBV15 TGTGCCACCAGCAGAGATCTTTCACCCCTCCACTTT CATSRDLSPLHF
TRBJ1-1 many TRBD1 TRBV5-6 TGTGCCAGCAGCTTGGGACAGGGGATTGAAGCTTTCTTT CASSLGQGIEAFF
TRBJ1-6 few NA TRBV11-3 TGTGCCAGCAGCTTAGAGGGGGCGAGCTCCTATAATTCACCCCTCCACTTT CASSLEGASSYNSPLHF
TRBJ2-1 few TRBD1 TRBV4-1 TGCGCCAGCAGCCAAGGAAACTGGGACAGGGTTCCGCCCGCGAGCGAGTTCTTC CASSQGNWDRVPPASEFF
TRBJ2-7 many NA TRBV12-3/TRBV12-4 TGTGCCAGCACCCCCGCGACTACCTACGAGCAGTACTTC CASTPATTYEQYF
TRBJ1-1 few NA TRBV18 TGTGCCAGCTCACCCCAGGGACCGACGCTGTGGGGCACTGAAGCTTTCTTT CASSPQGPTLWGTEAFF
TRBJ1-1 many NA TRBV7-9 TGTGCCAGCACCCCGTGGGGGGCGGACACTGAAGCTTTCTTT CASTPWGADTEAFF
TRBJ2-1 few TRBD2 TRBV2 TGTGCCAGCCTACTAGCGGGGGGCTACAATGAGCAGTTCTTC CASLLAGGYNEQFF
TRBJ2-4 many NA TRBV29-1 TGCAGCGTTGGTCAGATAGCCAAAAACATTCAGTACTTC CSVGQIAKNIQYF
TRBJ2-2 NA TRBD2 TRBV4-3 TGCGCCAGCAGCGCCGGGACTAGCGGGGCGAGTAGGGGGGAGCTGTTTTTT CASSAGTSGASRGELFF
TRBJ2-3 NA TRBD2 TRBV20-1 TGCAGTGCTAGAATCCAGCGGGGGGCGGGAGATACGCAGTATTTT CSARIQRGAGDTQYF
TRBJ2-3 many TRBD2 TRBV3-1 TGTGCCAGCAGCCCGGGACTAGCGGGGGCCCGGGATACGCAGTATTTT CASSPGLAGARDTQYF
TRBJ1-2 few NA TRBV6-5 TGTGCCACCCTCAGCGGCTCTAACTATGGCTACACCTTC CATLSGSNYGYTF
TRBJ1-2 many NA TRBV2 TGTGCCAGCAGTCCGACGGGGGTGGCGGGCGGCTACACCTTC CASSPTGVAGGYTF
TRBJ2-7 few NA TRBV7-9 TGTGCCAGCAGCCCTGTCTACGAGCAGTACTTC CASSPVYEQYF
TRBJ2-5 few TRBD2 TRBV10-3 TGTGCCATCAGTGACCCTGGGAGGGCAGAAGAGACCCAGTACTTC CAISDPGRAEETQYF